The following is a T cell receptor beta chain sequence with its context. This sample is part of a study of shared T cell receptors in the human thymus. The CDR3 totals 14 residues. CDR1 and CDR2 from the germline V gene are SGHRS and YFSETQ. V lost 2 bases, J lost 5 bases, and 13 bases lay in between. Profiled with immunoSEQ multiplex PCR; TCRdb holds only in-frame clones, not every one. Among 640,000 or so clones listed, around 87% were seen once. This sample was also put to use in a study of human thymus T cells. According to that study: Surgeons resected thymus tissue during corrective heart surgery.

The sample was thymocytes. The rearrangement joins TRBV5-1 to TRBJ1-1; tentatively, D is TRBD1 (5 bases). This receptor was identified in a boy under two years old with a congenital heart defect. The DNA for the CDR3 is TGCGCCAGCAGCTTATCGGGGGGATTTACTGAAGCTTTCTTT. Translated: CASSLSGGFTEAFF.